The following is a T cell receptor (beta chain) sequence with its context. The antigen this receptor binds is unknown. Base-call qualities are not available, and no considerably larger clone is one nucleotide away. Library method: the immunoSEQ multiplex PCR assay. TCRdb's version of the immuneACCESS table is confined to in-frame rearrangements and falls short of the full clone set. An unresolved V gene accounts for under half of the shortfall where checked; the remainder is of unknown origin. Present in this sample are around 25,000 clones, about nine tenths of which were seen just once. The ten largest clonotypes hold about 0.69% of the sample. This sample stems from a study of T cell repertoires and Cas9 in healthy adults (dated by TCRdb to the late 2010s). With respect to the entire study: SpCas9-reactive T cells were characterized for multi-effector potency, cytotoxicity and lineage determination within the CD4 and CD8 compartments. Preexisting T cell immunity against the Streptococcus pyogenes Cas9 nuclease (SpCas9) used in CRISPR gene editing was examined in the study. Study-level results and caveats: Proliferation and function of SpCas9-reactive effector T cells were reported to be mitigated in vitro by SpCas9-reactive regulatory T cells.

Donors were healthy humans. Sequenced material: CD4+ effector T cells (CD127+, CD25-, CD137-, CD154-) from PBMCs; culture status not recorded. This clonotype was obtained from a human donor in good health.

The base sequence is TGTGCCAGCAGCTCGGGCAGGGTATCTCACAATTCACCCCTCCACTTT. Its amino acids are CASSSGRVSHNSPLHF. Recombination linked TRBV5-4 to TRBJ1-6; TRBD1 is perhaps the D gene, given 5 matching bases. Counted from cysteine to phenylalanine, this CDR3 has 16 amino acids. The entry retains the CDR3 DNA only, 48 bases that are in frame from base 1. V loses 3 bases, J loses 7 bases, and the germline ends lie 17 bases apart. From the germline V gene (reference sequence), CDR1 is SGHNT and CDR2 is YYREEE.